What follows are 21 T cell receptor beta chains derived from one specimen sequenced in a study of T cell repertoires in ileal Crohn's disease. TCRdb's copy holds only in-frame clones and misses some; the assay was immunoSEQ multiplex PCR. Among some 10,000 clones listed, more than 75% were seen once. Time point: neoterminal ileum biopsy at postoperative endoscopy, about 6 months after surgery. Sequencing was performed on ileal tissue. These receptors were obtained from an adult with Crohn's disease.

The CDR3 coding sequence is TGTGCCATCAGGGGGGACAAGGTAGGCAATCAGCCCCAGCATTTT. The encoded protein is CAIRGDKVGNQPQHF. This rearrangement joins TRBV10-3 to TRBJ1-5; TRBD1 might be the D (6 bases). Germline CDR1 and CDR2: ENHRY and SYGVKD. The germline V and J ends were trimmed by 6 bases and 2 bases, with 14 bases remaining between them. The length of the CDR3 is 15 residues.

The chain uses TRBV28 and TRBJ2-5, with 7 nucleotides matching TRBD1. This CDR3 region has 15 residues. Per the germline V gene, CDR1 is MDHEN and CDR2 is SYDVKM. The junction had 8 bases not matched to a gene; V was cut back by 3 bases and J by 4 bases. The CDR3 region is CASSLRQGVRETQYF. The CDR3 nucleotides are TGTGCCAGCAGTTTGCGGCAGGGGGTTCGAGAGACCCAGTACTTC. The full variable domain, with the rest looked up from reference TRBV28 and TRBJ2-5, is DVKVTQSSRYLVKRTGEKVFLECVQDMDHENMFWYRQDPGLGLRLIYFSYDVKMKEKGDIPEGYSVSREKKERFSLILESASTNQTSMYLCASSLRQGVRETQYFGPGTRLLVL.

V and J are TRBV7-3 and TRBJ2-1, with 7 nucleotides matching TRBD1. Germline V gives CDR1 SGHTA, CDR2 FQGTGA. The CDR3 has 14 amino acids. The junction had 6 bases not matched to a gene; V was cut back by 5 bases and J by 5 bases. The CDR3 protein is CASSNTGVHNEQFF. Written as DNA, the CDR3 is TGTGCCAGCAGCAATACAGGGGTGCACAATGAGCAGTTCTTC.

This sequence joins TRBV7-8 and TRBJ2-1, with a tentative D call TRBD2 (6 bases). CDR1 is SGHVS, CDR2 FQNEAQ, per germline. CDR3 length equals 12 residues. Trimming took off 4 bases at V and 9 bases at J, with 10 bases between the two ends. This chain's CDR3 is CASSSLAFEQFF. CDR3 sequence (DNA): TGTGCCAGCAGCTCGCTAGCGTTTGAGCAGTTCTTC. Supplemented by reference TRBV7-8 and TRBJ2-1, the full variable domain reads GAGVSQSPRYKVAKRGQDVALRCDPISGHVSLFWYQQALGQGPEFLTYFQNEAQLDKSGLPSDRFFAERPEGSVSTLKIQRTQQEDSAVYLCASSSLAFEQFFGPGTRLTVL.

This chain links TRBV5-4 with TRBJ2-3, with 10 positions matching TRBD2. V shed 4 bases and J 1 base; nucleotides not matched to a gene: 3. Germline assignment: CDR1 SGHNT and CDR2 YYREEE (reference sequence). This CDR3 region has 15 residues. The CDR3 sequence is CASSAGTSGTDTQYF. The CDR3 DNA is TGTGCCAGCAGCGCGGGGACTAGCGGCACAGATACGCAGTATTTT.

CDR3 amino acids: CASRTPRPPDTQYF. DNA for the CDR3: TGTGCCAGCAGAACTCCCAGGCCGCCAGATACGCAGTATTTT. This chain uses TRBV28 with TRBJ2-3, with D hard to call. CDR1 MDHEN and CDR2 SYDVKM come from the germline V gene. The CDR3 runs to 14 residues. V shed 6 bases and J shed 4 bases, with 14 bases lying between them.

The genes are TRBV7-2 and TRBJ1-2; 7 bases agree with TRBD1. The CDR3 totals 12 residues. J lost 8 bases, V lost 3 bases, and 3 bases had no gene match. Looked up from germline, CDR1 is SGHTA and CDR2 is FQGNSA. The DNA for the CDR3 is TGTGCCAGCAGCTTGGACAGGTCCGGCTACACCTTC. It is translated as CASSLDRSGYTF.

Note on this clone: Germline is not matched at one junction end, which may reflect a read error. The CDR3 loop is CASSSSHNSPLHF. The DNA of the CDR3 is TGTGCCAGCAGTTCCTCCCATAATTCACCCCTCCACTTT. The chain uses TRBV7-9 and TRBJ1-6; D is ambiguous. The CDR3 runs to 13 residues. Germline lookup yields CDR1 SEHNR and CDR2 FQNEAQ (reference sequence).

As regards this clone: In the same sample, other DNA sequences code for this CDR3. The rearrangement joins TRBV13 to TRBJ1-2, with 10 bases lining up with TRBD1. The CDR3 totals 14 residues. CDR1 is PRHDT, CDR2 FYEKMQ, per germline (reference sequence). With V trimmed by 5 bases and J by 4 bases, 4 bases remained unmatched. CDR3 residues: CASSPWDRGYGYTF. CDR3 coding DNA: TGTGCCAGCAGCCCCTGGGACAGGGGCTATGGCTACACCTTC. Full variable domain (remainder filled in from reference TRBV13 and TRBJ1-2): AAGVIQSPRHLIKEKRETATLKCYPIPRHDTVYWYQQGPGQDPQFLISFYEKMQSDKGSIPDRFSAQQFSDYHSELNMSSLELGDSALYFCASSPWDRGYGYTFGSGTRLTVV.

This clone has only a few counts. The gene calls are TRBV10-2 and TRBJ2-1; possibly TRBD2 for D (6 bases). Germline assignment: CDR1 WSHSY and CDR2 SAAADI. This CDR3 region has 14 residues. With 4 bases removed from V and 4 bases from J, the gap between germline ends came to 11 bases. CDR3 sequence: CASSVAGTYNEQFF. The CDR3 region has the DNA TGCGCCAGCAGTGTTGCGGGAACGTACAATGAGCAGTTCTTC.

The chain couples TRBV9 to TRBJ1-4; TRBD1 is a possible D gene (6 bases). With 0 bases removed from V and 4 bases from J, the gap between germline ends came to 10 bases. CDR3 size: 15 residues. CDR1 SGDLS and CDR2 YYNGEE come from the germline V gene. The CDR3 sequence: CASSVETGLNEKLFF. In nucleotides, the CDR3 is TGTGCCAGCAGCGTAGAGACAGGACTTAATGAAAAACTGTTTTTT. Using reference TRBV9 and TRBJ1-4 for the parts outside the CDR3, the full variable domain is DSGVTQTPKHLITATGQRVTLRCSPRSGDLSVYWYQQSLDQGLQFLIQYYNGEERAKGNILERFSAQQFPDLHSELNLSSLELGDSALYFCASSVETGLNEKLFFGSGTQLSVL.

The J gene is TRBJ2-1, the V gene TRBV20-1; D gene unclear. The CDR3 is made up of 11 amino acids. CDR1 is DFQATT and CDR2 is SNEGSKA in the germline V gene (reference sequence). V lost 6 bases, J lost 9 bases, and 12 bases lay in between. The CDR3 nucleotides are TGCAGTGCCCGCAGCGACCCTGAGCAGTTCTTC. This codes for CSARSDPEQFF.

CDR3 sequence: CANRGLNTEAFF. As DNA, the CDR3 is TGTGCCAACAGGGGCCTGAACACTGAAGCTTTCTTT. The chain is built from TRBV19 and TRBJ1-1, with 7 bases that match TRBD1. CDR3 length equals 12 residues. In germline, CDR1 is LNHDA, CDR2 SQIVND (reference sequence). V trimming: 10 bases; J trimming: 0 bases; junction bases outside the gene matches: 2.

The V call is TRBV7-9, the J call TRBJ2-1, with TRBD1 matching 8 bases. V was clipped by 1 base and J by 2 bases; unmatched bases: 4. Germline loops: CDR1 SEHNR, CDR2 FQNEAQ (reference sequence). The CDR3 loop spans 16 amino acids. The CDR3 nucleotides read TGTGCCAGCAGCTTAGATTCGGGACAGGCCTACAATGAGCAGTTCTTC. Amino acids: CASSLDSGQAYNEQFF. Variable domain in full (rest from reference TRBV7-9 and TRBJ2-1): DTGVSQNPRHKITKRGQNVTFRCDPISEHNRLYWYRQTLGQGPEFLTYFQNEAQLEKSRLLSDRFSAERPKGSFSTLEIQRTEQGDSAMYLCASSLDSGQAYNEQFFGPGTRLTVL.

The genes are TRBV7-6 and TRBJ2-2, with TRBD1 matching 10 bases. Germline lookup yields CDR1 SGHVS and CDR2 FNYEAQ. CDR3 length: 15 amino acids. With V trimmed by 5 bases and J by 6 bases, 6 bases remained unmatched. The CDR3 sequence is CASSLGQGYSGELFF. The CDR3 bases are TGTGCCAGCAGCCTGGGACAGGGGTATTCCGGGGAGCTGTTTTTT.

The chain has TRBV11-2 and TRBJ1-6, with unresolved D. The CDR3 loop spans 15 amino acids. V was trimmed by 2 bases and J by 5 bases, leaving 10 bases between them. Looked up from germline, CDR1 is SGHAT and CDR2 is FQNNGV. The CDR3 DNA reads as TGTGCCAGCAGCTTATTTTTGGCCGATAATTCACCCCTCCACTTT. Translating it yields CASSLFLADNSPLHF.

This clone was recorded only once. Sequence at one end of the junction differs from germline and may be a read error. V usage is TRBV28 and J usage is TRBJ2-3; 8 bases match TRBD2. The germline CDR1 and CDR2 sequences are MDHEN and SYDVKM. This CDR3 contains 17 residues. Written as DNA, the CDR3 is TGTGCCAGCGTTCCTTTAGTAGCGGGGACGTACACAGATGCGCAGTATTTT. This encodes CASVPLVAGTYTDAQYF.

The chain joins TRBV15 to TRBJ2-5; 7 nucleotides match TRBD1. The V gene's germline CDR1 is LNHNV and CDR2 YYDKDF (reference sequence). The junction had 12 bases not matched to a gene; V was cut back by 0 bases and J by 5 bases. This CDR3 has 17 residues. In nucleotides, the CDR3 is TGTGCCACCAGCAGAGAGTTTGGTGTGGACAGGAAGGAGACCCAGTACTTC. It encodes CATSREFGVDRKETQYF.

The chain joins TRBV5-1 to TRBJ1-1; 7 bases line up with TRBD1. V shed 0 bases, J shed 8 bases, and the junction held 4 bases outside the gene matches. Germline-derived CDR1 and CDR2 are SGHRS and YFSETQ. The CDR3 is 13 amino acids. CDR3 coding DNA: TGCGCCAGCAGCTTGGCAGGGGGTAGGGAAGCTTTCTTT. Protein: CASSLAGGREAFF.

On this clone itself: Other DNA sequences in this sample translate to the same CDR3. The V and J genes are TRBV4-3 and TRBJ2-7; 9 nucleotides match TRBD1. V shed 6 bases, J shed 3 bases, and the junction held 9 bases outside the gene matches. The germline V gene has CDR1 LGHNA and CDR2 YSLEER. The CDR3 loop spans 15 amino acids. The CDR3 loop reads CASSLRTGVGYEQYF. The CDR3 bases are TGCGCCAGCAGTCTAAGGACAGGGGTGGGCTACGAGCAGTACTTC.

The chain links TRBV4-3 to TRBJ1-2, with 8 bases lining up with TRBD1. This CDR3 spans 16 amino acids. Trimming at V came to 1 base and at J to 7 bases, leaving 11 bases not matched to a gene. Looked up from germline, CDR1 is LGHNA and CDR2 is YSLEER. The DNA for the CDR3 is TGCGCCAGCAGCCAAGTTGGGGCTACAGGGGGACGTGGCTACACCTTC. Its translation is CASSQVGATGGRGYTF.